The T cell receptor (delta chain) described here comes from a study of gamma-delta T cells after stem cell transplantation. TCRdb reanalysed the RT-PCR reads via CATT. This table has about 2,800 delta-chain clones, around 23% appearing once. This clone ranks as medium-sized. CDR1 and CDR2 from the germline V gene are GEAIGNYY and EKD. The V and J ends lost 1 base and 3 bases, in that order; junction bases with no gene match: 4. CDR3 length: 15 residues. Sequenced material: gamma-delta T cells. This chain connects TRDV2 to TRDJ2; 7 bases map to TRDD3. This receptor was identified in a human donor. It is not recorded whose cells these are; they may come from a transplant donor. The chain's CDR3 is CACDTLGELTAQLFF. Written as DNA, the CDR3 is TGTGCCTGTGACACGTTGGGGGAACTGACAGCACAACTCTTCTTT.